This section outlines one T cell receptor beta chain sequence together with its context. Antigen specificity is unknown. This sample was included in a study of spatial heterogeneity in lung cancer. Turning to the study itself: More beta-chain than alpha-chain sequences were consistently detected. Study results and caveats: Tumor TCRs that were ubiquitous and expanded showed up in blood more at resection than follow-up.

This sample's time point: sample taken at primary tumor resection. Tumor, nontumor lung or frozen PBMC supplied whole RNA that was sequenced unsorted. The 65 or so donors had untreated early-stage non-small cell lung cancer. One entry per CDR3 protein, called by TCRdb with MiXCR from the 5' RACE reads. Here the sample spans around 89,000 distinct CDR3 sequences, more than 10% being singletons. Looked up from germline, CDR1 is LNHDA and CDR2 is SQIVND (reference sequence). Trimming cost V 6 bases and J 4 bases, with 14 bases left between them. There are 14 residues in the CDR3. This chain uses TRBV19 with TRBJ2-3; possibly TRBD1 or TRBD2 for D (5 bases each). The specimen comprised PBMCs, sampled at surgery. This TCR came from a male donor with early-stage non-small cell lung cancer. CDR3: CASSPGPQADTQYF. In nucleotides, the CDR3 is TGTGCCAGTAGCCCGGGACCCCAAGCAGATACGCAGTATTTT. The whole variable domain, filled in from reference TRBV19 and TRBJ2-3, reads DGGITQSPKYLFRKEGQNVTLSCEQNLNHDAMYWYRQDPGQGLRLIYYSQIVNDFQKGDIAEGYSVSREKKESFPLTVTSAQKNPTAFYLCASSPGPQADTQYFGPGTRLTVL.